This T cell receptor (beta chain) was identified during a study of cytomegalovirus exposure and HLA in healthy donors (dated by TCRdb to about 2017). Regarding the complete study: An earlier analysis of roughly 570 of the donors reported 250 to 350 Gb of sequence data and 95 million to 130 million unique TCR beta sequences obtained from some 170 million T cells. The study was designed to test whether signatures of past pathogen exposure could be identified by cataloging public T cell receptors. About five DR-DQ haplotypes were treated as single units for association and clustering because of strong linkage in the cohort. The number of donors typed differed by locus, with about 629-630 for A, B, C, DRB1 and DQB1, roughly 550 for DQA1, 600 to 610 for DPA1, and around 450 for DPB1. Class I and class II HLA loci were covered by the typing at four-digit resolution. Every discovery cohort repertoire had been produced on one sequencing platform. High-throughput TCR immunosequencing, statistical association of individual TCRs with disease status, and machine learning were combined to predict cytomegalovirus infection status. An earlier analysis of roughly 600 of the donors used high-throughput TCR beta sequencing to judge whether each TCR beta V gene segment behaved as functional or pseudogenic. Genome-wide SNP genotypes for about 60% of the 666 donors were used in a later genetic analysis, which treated that subset as a discovery cohort. Alongside the repertoire data, information on donor age, sex, ethnicity and CMV serostatus was compiled. An early release that covered fewer than 800 HLA-typed donors contained around 300 gigabases of sequencing data and 75 million to 100 million unique TCR sequences. The later analysis used no new phenotypic data to find candidate immune exposures, relying instead on TCR beta sequences and their occurrence across donors. The study used immunosequencing to profile the T cell repertoires of about 670 subjects and linked those repertoires to cytomegalovirus serostatus. Of the 350 to 400 genotyped donors, about 80% fell in the genetic ancestry cluster associated with self-reported Caucasian donors. On average, approximately 250,000 unique TCR beta nucleotide sequences were sequenced per donor among more than 350 genotyped donors of the cohort, with about 19% of those sequences being non-productive. In addition to the first cohort of around 670 subjects, a separate validation cohort of 120 different subjects was used. A later analysis re-examined previously published TCR beta repertoires from more than 600 donors and added high-resolution HLA genotyping to investigate patterns of TCR occurrence.

Overall results and qualifications from the work: According to a later analysis, TCR association rates differed among HLA loci, with DRB1 alleles showing the most associated TCRs and HLA-C alleles showing the fewest. A later genetic analysis associated a missense DCLRE1C variant with V-gene and J-gene trimming of TCR beta chains, and an independent cohort replicated the association. A further reported finding was that TCR beta sequences accurately predicted the HLA-A and HLA-B alleles for most subjects in the first cohort. When HLA alleles, especially DR and DQ, strongly co-occurred, attributing TCR associations to individual alleles was difficult. Compared with equally common non-associated chains, HLA-associated TCR beta chains in a later analysis were more clonally expanded and had lower generation probabilities. An earlier analysis of approximately 540 of the donors showed that most TCR beta V segments appeared in productive rearrangements either about 87% or about 30% of the time, which broadly matched IMGT annotations. Because counts were too low, roughly 16 rarely observed V segments, including chromosome 9 orphons, were excluded from the earlier analysis of fewer than 650 of the donors. The classifier was reported to diagnose cytomegalovirus status with high specificity and sensitivity in both the original and validation cohorts. The authors suggested that the approach could potentially be generalized to other disease states and immunological phenotypes. Compared with the roughly 710-donor mean, donors in an Asian-associated ancestry cluster had fewer N-insertions in productive TCRs, according to a later genetic analysis. Roughly uniform sequencing depth across donors was assumed in presence/absence analyses, although this assumption may not hold. Because HLA typing was missing for some donors at each locus, association tests included only the typed subset. In vitro tests confirmed that a few of the cytomegalovirus-associated TCR beta chains recognize cytomegalovirus antigens. The cohort was sequenced for TCR beta chains only, and without alpha or paired-chain data the features that could be detected were limited. A cluster of highly shared sequence variants was judged likely to represent a technical artifact of the sequencing pipeline. Linkage disequilibrium might explain the correlated functional status among segregating V segments, but an unknown experimental factor could not be ruled out. Most CMV-associated TCR beta chains appeared to be HLA-restricted in a later analysis, and the HLA associations seemed to be driven largely by CMV exposure. For the cohort, immune exposure information was limited to CMV serostatus. In a later analysis, some 17,000 TCR beta sequences were associated with specific HLA alleles at a false discovery rate of 0.05. Most TCR sequences were observed very rarely across donors, whereas some public TCRs were present in many individuals. Because the 87-base-pair reads could not distinguish some IMGT-functional V segments, including TRBV6-2 and TRBV6-3, those segments were excluded. In a later analysis, several top co-occurrence clusters were reported to appear linked to parvovirus B19, influenza, CMV and Epstein-Barr virus. The study gave a list of some 150 TCR beta chains associated with cytomegalovirus.

Turning to this clone: Its antigen is not yet known. Base-call qualities are not available, and no considerably larger clone is one nucleotide away.

Between the V and J ends, shortened by 0 bases and 10 bases respectively, the junction contains 16 bases. The CDR3 goes from the cysteine to the phenylalanine over 15 residues. Of the read, only the CDR3 DNA is kept; its 45 bases are in frame from base 1. CDR1 is given as SGHDN and CDR2 as FVKESK, both from the germline V gene. The cohort comprised fewer than 700 healthy bone marrow donors. Cohort members were all nominally healthy when sampled, although unrecorded immune exposures were likely present. The donor tested CMV seropositive, placing the donor among the 289 seropositive members of the cohort. Each donor provided a peripheral blood sample, and peripheral blood mononuclear cells were used for TCR beta sequencing. The Qiagen DNeasy Blood Extraction Kit was used to extract genomic DNA from the blood cell samples. Libraries were prepared through the immunoSEQ multiplex PCR assay. For the multiplex PCR, a mixture combining 60 forward primers for TCR Vbeta segments and 13 reverse primers for TCR Jbeta segments was used. The CDR3 region of rearranged TCR beta genes was amplified from genomic DNA with a multiplex PCR assay. The Illumina HiSeq System was used to sequence the amplified TCR beta libraries as 87-base-pair reads. For the original study's pipeline: Across the roughly 700 repertoires, a later analysis counted some 81 million unique TCR beta chains, 9.5 million to 12 million of which were shared by at least two donors. A nearest-neighbor algorithm error-corrected the raw reads and collapsed the reads into unique sequences, merging closely related sequences to remove PCR and sequencing errors. CDR3 sequences were aligned to IMGT reference sequences to assign V, D and J gene segments. For a sequence to be retained, a match of at least six nucleotides to both a V gene segment and a J gene segment was required. A rearrangement was called productive if the CDR3 had no stop codons and remained in frame with V and J, and every other rearrangement was called non-productive. Following IMGT convention, CDR3 was defined as the stretch from the second conserved V-encoded cysteine up to the conserved J-encoded phenylalanine. In an earlier analysis of around 570 of the donors, sequences lacking an unambiguous match to a single V gene segment were excluded. An earlier analysis of under 750 of the donors called V segments functional above 56.7% productive rearrangements and segregating when the between-donor standard deviation exceeded 5%. A statistical classification framework was built for diagnosing cytomegalovirus status from the catalog of TCR beta chain sequences. V and J gene assignment, in a later analysis, came from comparing TCR nucleotide sequences with IMGT/GENE-DB human TR gene sequences. In a later analysis, CDR3 sequences and most-parsimonious VDJ recombination scenarios were assigned using the TCRdist pipeline. A later analysis defined each TCR beta chain by its CDR3 amino acid sequence plus V-gene family, and excluded reads lacking a unique V-gene family. A later analysis removed 450 to 600 highly shared, low-generation-probability nucleotide sequences to deal with suspected cross-contamination and a sequencing artifact. In a later analysis, a clonal expansion index for each public chain was calculated from normalized within-repertoire ranks of inferred template counts. In a later analysis, generation probabilities were computed with a VDJ recombination model fitted to out-of-frame rearrangements, and the resulting probabilities were checked against IGoR. A later analysis scored TCR-TCR, TCR-HLA and TCR-CMV co-occurrence with hypergeometric tests, applying a repertoire-size bias correction to TCR pairs. A later analysis estimated false discovery rates by permuting HLA or CMV assignments 20 times. In a later analysis, co-occurring TCRs were grouped using DBSCAN, with TCRdist sequence similarity added in when clustering inside HLA-allele-positive subsets. Co-occurrence clustering excluded repertoires with fewer than 30,000 or more than 120,000 public chains, plus five with anomalous nucleotide sharing. TCRdb carries this immuneACCESS record with in-frame sequences only. Its versions omit some clonotypes, under half of them owing to an unresolved V gene in the studies checked, with the rest unexplained. V and J calls and clone size are those listed in that table; D and trimming were worked out from the DNA. The sample table contains 90,000 to 150,000 clones; only one count was recorded for about three quarters of them. The ten largest clonotypes hold around 12% of the sample.

The chain couples TRBV14 to TRBJ1-5; the D region possibly corresponds to TRBD1 (5 bases align). What was sequenced was PBMCs. The sequence derives from a woman aged 35 to 49 in good health and CMV-seropositive. The base sequence is TGTGCCAGCAGCCAAGATCTGGGGACTATCTCCCCCCAGCATTTT. Its translation reads: CASSQDLGTISPQHF.